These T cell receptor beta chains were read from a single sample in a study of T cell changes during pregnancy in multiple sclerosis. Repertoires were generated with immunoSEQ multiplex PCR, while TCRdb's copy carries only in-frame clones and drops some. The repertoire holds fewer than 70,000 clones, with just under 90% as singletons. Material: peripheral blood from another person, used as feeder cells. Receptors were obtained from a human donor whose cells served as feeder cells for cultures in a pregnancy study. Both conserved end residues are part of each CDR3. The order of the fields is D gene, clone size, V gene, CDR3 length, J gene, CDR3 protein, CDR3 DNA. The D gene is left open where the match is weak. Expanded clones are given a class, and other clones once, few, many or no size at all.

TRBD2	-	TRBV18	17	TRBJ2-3	CASSPPFGREGTDTQYF	TGTGCCAGCTCACCACCGTTCGGGCGGGAGGGCACAGATACGCAGTATTTT
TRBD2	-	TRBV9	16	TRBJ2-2	CASSVAAGERTGELFF	TGTGCCAGCAGCGTAGCAGCGGGGGAACGCACCGGGGAGCTGTTTTTT
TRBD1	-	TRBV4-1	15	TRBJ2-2	CASSRRDRVTGELFF	TGCGCCAGCAGCCGCCGGGACAGGGTCACCGGGGAGCTGTTTTTT
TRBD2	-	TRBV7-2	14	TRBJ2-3	CASSLVAGADTQYF	TGTGCCAGCAGCTTAGTAGCGGGAGCAGATACGCAGTATTTT
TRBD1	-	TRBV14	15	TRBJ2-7	CASSLGQADTYEQYF	TGTGCCAGCAGCCTTGGACAGGCCGATACCTACGAGCAGTACTTC
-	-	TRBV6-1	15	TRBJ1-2	CASSADPGGAYGYTF	TGTGCCAGCAGTGCCGACCCGGGCGGAGCCTATGGCTACACCTTC
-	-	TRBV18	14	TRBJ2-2	CASSPIQDTGELFF	TGTGCCAGCTCACCAATACAGGACACCGGGGAGCTGTTTTTT
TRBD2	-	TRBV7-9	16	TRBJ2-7	CASSFGLAGPSYEQYF	TGTGCCAGCAGCTTTGGACTAGCGGGGCCCTCCTACGAGCAGTACTTC
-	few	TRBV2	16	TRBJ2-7	CASSEIHPGETYEQYF	TGTGCCAGCAGTGAAATCCATCCCGGGGAGACCTACGAGCAGTACTTC
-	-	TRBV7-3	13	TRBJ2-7	CASSLQGTYEQYF	TGTGCCAGCAGCTTACAGGGAACCTACGAGCAGTACTTC
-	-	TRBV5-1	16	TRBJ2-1	CASKSAPPSSYNEQFF	TGCGCCAGCAAGTCCGCCCCCCCTAGCTCCTACAATGAGCAGTTCTTC
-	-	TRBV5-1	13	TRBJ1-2	CASSPDNDYGYTF	TGCGCCAGCAGCCCGGACAATGACTATGGCTACACCTTC
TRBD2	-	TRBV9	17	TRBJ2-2	CASSSGLAGTWTGELFF	TGTGCCAGCAGCTCGGGACTAGCGGGAACTTGGACCGGGGAGCTGTTTTTT
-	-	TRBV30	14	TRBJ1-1	CAWRRGNLNTEAFF	TGTGCCTGGAGGCGGGGGAACCTGAACACTGAAGCTTTCTTT
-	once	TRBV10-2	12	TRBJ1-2	CASSEGLRSYTF	TGCGCCAGCAGTGAGGGGTTAAGAAGCTACACCTTC
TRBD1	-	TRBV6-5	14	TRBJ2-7	CASSSQGALYEQYF	TGTGCCAGCAGTTCCCAGGGGGCCCTTTACGAGCAGTACTTC
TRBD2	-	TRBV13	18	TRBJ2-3	CASSSLGLAGGSTDTQYF	TGTGCCAGCAGCTCACTCGGGCTAGCGGGAGGGTCCACAGATACGCAGTATTTT
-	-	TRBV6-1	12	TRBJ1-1	CASSERWTEAFF	TGTGCCAGCAGTGAAAGGTGGACTGAAGCTTTCTTT
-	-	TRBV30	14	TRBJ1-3	CAWSHGGSGNTIYF	TGTGCCTGGAGCCACGGGGGATCTGGAAACACCATATATTTT
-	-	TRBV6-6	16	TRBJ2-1	CASSYNLAASYNEQFF	TGTGCCAGCAGTTATAACTTAGCGGCTTCCTACAATGAGCAGTTCTTC
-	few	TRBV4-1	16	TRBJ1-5	CASSQDRGTYVQPQHF	TGCGCCAGCAGCCAAGATCGAGGAACGTATGTTCAGCCCCAGCATTTT
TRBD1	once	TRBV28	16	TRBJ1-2	CASSLWQGAANYGYTF	TGTGCCAGCAGTTTGTGGCAGGGGGCAGCTAACTATGGCTACACCTTC
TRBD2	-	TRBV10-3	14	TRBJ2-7	CAIATGEGPYEQYF	TGTGCCATCGCGACCGGGGAGGGCCCCTACGAGCAGTACTTC
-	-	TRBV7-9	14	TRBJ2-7	CASSLAGGSYEQYF	TGTGCCAGCAGCTTAGCGGGGGGCTCCTACGAGCAGTACTTC
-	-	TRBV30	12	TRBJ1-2	CAWSVSNYGYTF	TGTGCCTGGAGTGTCTCTAACTATGGCTACACCTTC
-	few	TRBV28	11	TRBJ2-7	CASMGTHEQYF	TGTGCCAGCATGGGCACTCACGAGCAGTACTTC
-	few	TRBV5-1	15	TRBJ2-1	CASSLETASYNEQFF	TGCGCCAGCAGCTTGGAGACAGCTTCCTACAATGAGCAGTTCTTC
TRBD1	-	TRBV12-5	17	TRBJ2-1	CASGYNRGQVPPHEQFF	TGTGCTAGTGGTTACAACAGGGGTCAAGTTCCCCCCCATGAGCAGTTCTTC
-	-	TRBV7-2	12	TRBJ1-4	CASSLNREKLFF	TGTGCCAGCAGCCTAAACCGGGAAAAACTGTTTTTT
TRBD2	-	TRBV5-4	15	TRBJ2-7	CASSAGLAGSYEQYF	TGTGCCAGCAGCGCAGGACTAGCCGGCTCCTACGAGCAGTACTTC
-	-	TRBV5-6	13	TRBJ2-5	CASSLRGGETQYF	TGTGCCAGCAGCTTGAGGGGTGGAGAGACCCAGTACTTC
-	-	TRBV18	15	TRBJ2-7	CASSGTVTGSYEQYF	TGTGCCAGCTCAGGTACAGTAACCGGCTCCTACGAGCAGTACTTC
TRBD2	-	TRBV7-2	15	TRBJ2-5	CASSFGLAVAETQYF	TGTGCCAGCAGCTTTGGCCTAGCGGTAGCAGAGACCCAGTACTTC
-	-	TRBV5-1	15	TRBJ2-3	CASSLVPDPTDTQYF	TGCGCCAGCAGCTTGGTACCGGACCCCACAGATACGCAGTATTTT
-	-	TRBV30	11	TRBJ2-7	CAWSVPGEQYF	TGTGCCTGGAGTGTACCGGGGGAGCAGTACTTC
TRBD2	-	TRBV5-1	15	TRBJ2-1	CASSSGLAGGNEQFF	TGCGCCAGCAGCTCAGGACTAGCGGGGGGTAATGAGCAGTTCTTC
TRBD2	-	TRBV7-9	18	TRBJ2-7	CASSLMGTSGWGPYEQYF	TGTGCCAGCAGCTTAATGGGGACTAGCGGCTGGGGGCCCTACGAGCAGTACTTC
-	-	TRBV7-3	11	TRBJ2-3	CASQATDTQYF	TGTGCCAGCCAGGCCACAGATACGCAGTATTTT
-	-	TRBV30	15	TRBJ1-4	CAWSRKGAADEKLFF	TGTGCCTGGAGTCGAAAAGGGGCGGCGGATGAAAAACTGTTTTTT
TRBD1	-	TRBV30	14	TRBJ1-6	CAWSTGQNNSPLHF	TGTGCCTGGAGTACGGGACAGAATAATTCACCCCTCCACTTT